Presented here are 15 T cell receptor beta chains from one specimen sequenced in a study of post-analysis software for immune sequencing data. Carried by the TCR beta cDNA libraries were unique molecular identifiers. Each CDR3 protein gets one entry after TCRdb re-called the PCR reads with MiXCR. The data contain approximately 160,000 distinct CDR3 sequences, 30% of them singletons. Findings and limits, study-wide: Five or six TRBV segments were more frequent in patients than controls; TRBV5-6, TRBV5-1 and TRBV20-1 belonged to this group.

Antigens for these TCRs are unknown. The sequencing sample was made of blood. These receptor sequences come from a girl aged 5-17 years with multiple sclerosis.

In DNA, the CDR3 is TGCAGTGCCCCCACCGGGACAAAAAAAGAGACCCAGTACTTC. Protein product: CSAPTGTKKETQYF. The V gene is TRBV20-1, the J gene TRBJ2-5; perhaps TRBD1 as D (6 bases). Germline V gene sequence: CDR1 DFQATT, CDR2 SNEGSKA (reference sequence). The CDR3 runs 14 residues. With 6 bases removed from V and 3 bases from J, the gap between germline ends came to 17 bases.

A note on this clonotype: Possible read error: a much larger clone is one base away. The chain joins TRBV7-6 to TRBJ2-3; TRBD2 aligns across 10 bases. CDR3 size: 16 residues. V dropped 4 bases and J dropped 5; count of bases not matched to a gene: 9. Per the germline V gene, CDR1 is SGHVS and CDR2 is FNYEAQ. The CDR3 sequence is CASSYERGGLGDTQYF. The CDR3 region has the DNA TGTGCCAGCAGCTACGAGCGGGGGGGCCTAGGAGATACGCAGTATTTT.

This clonotype was counted between two and nine times. The chain uses TRBV2 and TRBJ2-1; D is uncertain. Trimming removed 4 bases from V and 8 bases from J, with 15 bases in between. This CDR3 has 14 amino acids. Germline CDR1 is SNHLY and CDR2 is FYNNEI. CDR3 bases: TGTGCCAGCAGTGTAGTTGGGTTGGTCGATGAGCAGTTCTTC. It yields the protein CASSVVGLVDEQFF.

The rearrangement joins TRBV14 to TRBJ2-1, with 13 bases that match TRBD2. With 0 bases clipped from V and 8 bases from J, the junction kept 10 bases outside the gene matches. CDR3 size: 18 residues. Germline V gives CDR1 SGHDN, CDR2 FVKESK. Here the CDR3 DNA reads TGTGCCAGCAGCCAAGATCGAGGGGCAACTAGCGGGAGGGATGAGCAGTTCTTC. Translation: CASSQDRGATSGRDEQFF.

This clonotype has just a few counts. In nucleotides, the CDR3 is TGTGCCAGCAGCTTGGAGGCGGTGGCAGGGGGATCCCCGAACACCGGGGAGCTGTTTTTT. This codes for CASSLEAVAGGSPNTGELFF. The J gene is TRBJ2-2, the V gene TRBV5-5; 7 bases line up with TRBD1. CDR1 and CDR2 (germline): SGHKS, YYEKEE (reference sequence). This CDR3 spans 20 amino acids. Trimming removed 0 bases from V and 0 bases from J; junction bases left unmatched: 14.

The sample holds many counts of this clonotype. The chain has TRBV7-9 and TRBJ2-7; TRBD2 might be the D (6 bases). Trimming shortened V by 5 bases and J by 2 bases, and 22 bases separated the two germline ends. Looked up from germline, CDR1 is SEHNR and CDR2 is FQNEAQ (reference sequence). This CDR3 is built from 17 residues. As DNA, the CDR3 is TGTGCCAGCAGCCCCTTTATGGGAACGGGAGAGGCCTACGAGCAGTACTTC. Encoded protein: CASSPFMGTGEAYEQYF.

The V gene is TRBV2, the J gene TRBJ2-2; no clear D. Germline CDR1 reads SNHLY; CDR2 reads FYNNEI. The CDR3 runs 13 residues. Trimming shortened V by 10 bases and J by 4 bases, and 13 bases separated the two germline ends. CDR3 amino acids: CAIPNESTGELFF. The CDR3 coding sequence is TGTGCCATCCCCAACGAAAGCACCGGGGAGCTGTTTTTT.

The chain links TRBV6-6 to TRBJ1-1; 9 bases align to TRBD1. V gave up 5 bases and J gave up 6 bases; unmatched junction bases: 4. The CDR3 totals 13 residues. CDR1 and CDR2 from the germline V gene are MNHNY and SVGAGI (reference sequence). CDR3 loop: CASSMRQGAEAFF. CDR3 coding DNA: TGTGCCAGCAGTATGAGACAGGGGGCTGAAGCTTTCTTT.

The chain employs TRBV20-1 and TRBJ2-5; 8 nucleotides align to TRBD2. The CDR3 has 14 residues. Germline V gives CDR1 DFQATT, CDR2 SNEGSKA (reference sequence). Germline trimming cut 6 bases from V and 7 bases from J; bases unmatched to any gene: 13. CDR3 sequence (DNA): TGCAGTGCCACGATAGCGGGAACGGGGGGGACCCAGTACTTC. Protein sequence: CSATIAGTGGTQYF.

The chain carries TRBV27 and TRBJ2-1; weak D call: TRBD2 (5 bases). CDR1 is MNHEY and CDR2 is SMNVEV in the germline V gene (reference sequence). The CDR3 is 15 residues long. Between the trimmed V and J ends, which lost 2 bases and 3 bases, there was a span of 11 bases. CDR3 loop: CASSLRGEGYNEQFF. The CDR3 DNA is TGTGCCAGCAGTTTACGGGGAGAGGGCTACAATGAGCAGTTCTTC.

CDR3 sequence reads: CASSPARGVNYGYTF. In DNA, the CDR3 is TGCGCCAGCAGCCCTGCCAGGGGAGTGAACTATGGCTACACCTTC. The chain couples TRBV4-1 to TRBJ1-2; D perhaps matches TRBD1 (6 bases). This CDR3 spans 15 amino acids. CDR1 and CDR2 (germline): MGHRA, YSYEKL. Trimming stripped 4 bases from V and 2 bases from J, with 14 bases between.

As regards this clonotype: This may stem from a read error, because a much larger clone lies one nucleotide away. The V gene is TRBV10-3, the J gene TRBJ2-7; no clear D. This CDR3 comprises 11 residues. V was shortened by 2 bases and J by 12 bases, with 11 bases between the two germline ends. CDR1 ENHRY and CDR2 SYGVKD come from the germline V gene. DNA for the CDR3: TGTGCCATCAGTGAGGGAGTGACCCTGTACTTC. This sequence encodes CAISEGVTLYF.

This clonotype turned up a few times. The chain carries TRBV12-3 or TRBV12-4 and TRBJ1-1; 8 positions match TRBD1. Trimming removed 6 bases from V and 5 bases from J; junction bases left unmatched: 5. The CDR3 totals 13 residues. This CDR3 is CASRVTGGTEAFF. CDR3 in DNA: TGTGCCAGCAGAGTCACAGGGGGGACTGAAGCTTTCTTT.

The rearrangement uses TRBV15 and TRBJ1-5; D not resolved. The CDR3 sequence is 14 residues long. V was shortened by 0 bases and J by 2 bases, with 5 bases between the two germline ends. Germline lookup yields CDR1 LNHNV and CDR2 YYDKDF (reference sequence). CDR3 loop: CATSRDTGNQPQHF. The CDR3 DNA is TGTGCCACCAGCAGAGATACTGGCAATCAGCCCCAGCATTTT.

This clonotype was observed many times. V and J are TRBV29-1 and TRBJ1-2; weak D call: TRBD1 (5 bases). CDR1 is SQVTM, CDR2 ANQGSEA, per germline. The V end was cut by 3 bases, the J end by 4 bases, with 12 bases between. CDR3 length equals 13 residues. CDR3 sequence reads: CSVDAGYSYGYTF. DNA for the CDR3: TGCAGCGTTGATGCAGGGTACTCCTATGGCTACACCTTC.